The source of this TCR beta chain is a study of blood T cell repertoires in COVID-19. Study summary: COVID-19 samples from acute and convalescent phases originated in the United States, Italy and Spain. The cDNA or gDNA used as material had been derived from T cells, B-cell-depleted T cells, or PBMCs.

In its sample, this clone was seen a few times. As handled by the study authors: Cell counts per sample came from amplifying reference gene primers. Only in-frame clones appear in the TCRdb table, and some are missing; sequencing was by immunoSEQ multiplex PCR. The V and J calls and clone size are taken from that table; D and trimming were inferred from the DNA. This table holds more than 150,000 clones, 80% to 85% found once. This CDR3 spans 14 amino acids. Germline loops: CDR1 MNHEY, CDR2 SVGAGI. Trimming shortened V by 2 bases and J by 1 base, and 8 bases separated the two germline ends. This receptor was obtained from a woman aged 55-75 years with acute or convalescent COVID-19. The sequenced material came from peripheral blood. V is TRBV6-5 and J is TRBJ1-1; weak D call: TRBD1 (5 bases). In DNA, the CDR3 is TGTGCCAGCAGTTACGACAGAAAGAACACTGAAGCTTTCTTT. This sequence encodes CASSYDRKNTEAFF.